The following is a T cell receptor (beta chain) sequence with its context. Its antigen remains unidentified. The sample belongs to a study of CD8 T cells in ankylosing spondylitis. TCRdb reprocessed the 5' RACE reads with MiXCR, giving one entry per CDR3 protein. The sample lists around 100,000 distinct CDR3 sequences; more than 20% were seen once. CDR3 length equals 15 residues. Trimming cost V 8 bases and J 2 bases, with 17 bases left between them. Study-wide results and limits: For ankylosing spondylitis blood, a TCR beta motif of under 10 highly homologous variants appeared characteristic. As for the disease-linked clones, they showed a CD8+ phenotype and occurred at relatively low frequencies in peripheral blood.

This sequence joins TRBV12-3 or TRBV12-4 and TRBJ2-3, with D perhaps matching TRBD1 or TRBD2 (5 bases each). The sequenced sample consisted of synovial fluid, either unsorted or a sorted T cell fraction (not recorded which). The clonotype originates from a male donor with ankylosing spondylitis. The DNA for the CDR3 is TGTGCCAGCGCCCGACCCCGGGACGACACAGATACGCAGTATTTT. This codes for CASARPRDDTDTQYF.